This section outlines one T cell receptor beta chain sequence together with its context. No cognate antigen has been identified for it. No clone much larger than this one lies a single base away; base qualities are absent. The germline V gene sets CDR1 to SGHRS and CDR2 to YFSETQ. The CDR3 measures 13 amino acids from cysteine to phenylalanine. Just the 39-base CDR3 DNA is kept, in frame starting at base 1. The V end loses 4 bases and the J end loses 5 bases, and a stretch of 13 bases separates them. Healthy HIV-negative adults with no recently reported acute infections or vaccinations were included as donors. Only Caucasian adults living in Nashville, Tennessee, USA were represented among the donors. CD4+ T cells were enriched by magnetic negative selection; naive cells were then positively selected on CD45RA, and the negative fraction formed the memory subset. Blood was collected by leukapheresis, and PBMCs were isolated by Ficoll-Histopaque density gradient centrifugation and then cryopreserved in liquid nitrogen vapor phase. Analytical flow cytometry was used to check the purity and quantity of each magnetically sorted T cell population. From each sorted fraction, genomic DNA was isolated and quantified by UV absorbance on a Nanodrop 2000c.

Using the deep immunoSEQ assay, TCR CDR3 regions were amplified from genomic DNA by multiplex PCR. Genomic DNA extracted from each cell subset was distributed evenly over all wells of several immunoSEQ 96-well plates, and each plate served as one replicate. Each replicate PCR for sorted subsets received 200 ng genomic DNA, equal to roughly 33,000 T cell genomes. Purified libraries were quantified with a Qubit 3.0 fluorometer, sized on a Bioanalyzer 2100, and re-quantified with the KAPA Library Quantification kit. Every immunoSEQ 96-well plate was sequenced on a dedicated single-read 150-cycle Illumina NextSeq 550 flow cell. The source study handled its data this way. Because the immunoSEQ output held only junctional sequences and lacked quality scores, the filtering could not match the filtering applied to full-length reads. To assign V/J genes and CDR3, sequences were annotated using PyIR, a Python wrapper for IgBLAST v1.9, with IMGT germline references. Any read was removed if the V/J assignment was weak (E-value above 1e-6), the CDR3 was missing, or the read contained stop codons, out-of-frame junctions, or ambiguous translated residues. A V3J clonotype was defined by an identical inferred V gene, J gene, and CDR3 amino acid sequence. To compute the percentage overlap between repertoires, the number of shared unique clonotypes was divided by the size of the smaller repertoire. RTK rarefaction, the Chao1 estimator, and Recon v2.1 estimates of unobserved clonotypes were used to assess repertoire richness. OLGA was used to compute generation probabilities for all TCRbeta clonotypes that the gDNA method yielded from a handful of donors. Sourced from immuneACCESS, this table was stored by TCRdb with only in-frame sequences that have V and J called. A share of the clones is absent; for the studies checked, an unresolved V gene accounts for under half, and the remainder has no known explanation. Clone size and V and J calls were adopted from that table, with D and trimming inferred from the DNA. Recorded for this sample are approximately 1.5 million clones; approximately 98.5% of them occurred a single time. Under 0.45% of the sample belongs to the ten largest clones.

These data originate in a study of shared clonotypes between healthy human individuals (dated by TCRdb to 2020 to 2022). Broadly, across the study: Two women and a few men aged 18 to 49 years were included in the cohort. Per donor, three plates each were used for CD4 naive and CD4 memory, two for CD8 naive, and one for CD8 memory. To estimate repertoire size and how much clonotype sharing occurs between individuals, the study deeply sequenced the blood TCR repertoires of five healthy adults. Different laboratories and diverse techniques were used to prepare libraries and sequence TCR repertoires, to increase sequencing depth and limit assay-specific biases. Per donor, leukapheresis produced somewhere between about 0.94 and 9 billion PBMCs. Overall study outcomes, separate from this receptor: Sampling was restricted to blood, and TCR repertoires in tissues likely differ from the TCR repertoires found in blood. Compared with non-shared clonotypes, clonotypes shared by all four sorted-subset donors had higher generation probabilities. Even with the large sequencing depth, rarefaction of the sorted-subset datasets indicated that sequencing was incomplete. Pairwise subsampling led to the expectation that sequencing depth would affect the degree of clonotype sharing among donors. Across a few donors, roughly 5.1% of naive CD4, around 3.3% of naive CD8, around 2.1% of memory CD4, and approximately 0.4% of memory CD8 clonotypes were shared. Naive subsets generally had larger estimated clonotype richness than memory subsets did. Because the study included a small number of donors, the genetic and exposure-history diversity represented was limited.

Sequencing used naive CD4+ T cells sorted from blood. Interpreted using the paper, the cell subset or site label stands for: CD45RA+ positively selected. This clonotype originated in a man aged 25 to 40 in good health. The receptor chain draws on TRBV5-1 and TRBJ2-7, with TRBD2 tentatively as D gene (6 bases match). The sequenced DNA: TGCGCCAGCAGCCGAGACGGAGGGAACGAGCAGTACTTC. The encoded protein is CASSRDGGNEQYF. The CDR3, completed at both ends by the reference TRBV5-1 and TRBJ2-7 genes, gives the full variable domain KAGVTQTPRYLIKTRGQQVTLSCSPISGHRSVSWYQQTPGQGLQFLFEYFSETQRNKGNFPGRFSGRQFSNSRSEMNVSTLELGDSALYLCASSRDGGNEQYFGPGTRLTVT.